This TCR beta chain originates from a study of shared clonotypes between healthy human individuals (dated by TCRdb to the early 2020s). With regard to the full study: The cohort included three men and a couple of women between 18 and 49 years of age. Between about 0.9 and 10 billion PBMCs per donor were obtained by leukapheresis. Different laboratories and diverse techniques were used to prepare libraries and sequence TCR repertoires, to increase sequencing depth and limit assay-specific biases. The study deeply sequenced blood TCR repertoires of five healthy adults to estimate repertoire size and the extent of clonotype sharing between individuals. For each donor, CD4 naive and CD4 memory were each given three plates, CD8 naive was given two plates, and CD8 memory was given one plate.

For this clone: Its antigen target is currently unknown. No base qualities exist here, and no much larger clone lies one base off it. The same CDR3 is also encoded by other DNA sequences in this sample.

Using the deep immunoSEQ assay, TCR CDR3 regions were amplified from genomic DNA by multiplex PCR. Extracted genomic DNA from each cell subset was distributed evenly across all wells of several immunoSEQ 96-well plates, and each plate was treated as a replicate. For sorted subsets, approximately 190 ng of genomic DNA, equivalent to tens of thousands of T cell genomes, went into each replicate PCR. Purified libraries were quantified with a Qubit 3.0 fluorometer, sized on a Bioanalyzer 2100, and re-quantified with the KAPA Library Quantification kit. A separate single-read 150-cycle Illumina NextSeq 550 flow cell was used to sequence each immunoSEQ 96-well plate. The original methods were these. Because the immunoSEQ output included only junctional sequences and no quality scores, the filtering could not be the same as the filtering used for full-length reads. Sequences were annotated with PyIR, a Python wrapper for IgBLAST v1.9, and V/J genes and CDR3 were assigned using IMGT germline references. Any read was removed if the V/J assignment was weak (E-value above 1e-6), the CDR3 was missing, or the read contained stop codons, out-of-frame junctions, or ambiguous translated residues. V3J clonotypes were defined by identical inferred V gene, J gene, and CDR3 amino acid sequence. The percentage overlap between two repertoires was calculated by dividing the number of shared unique clonotypes by the size of the smaller repertoire. Three approaches were used to assess repertoire richness: RTK rarefaction, the Chao1 estimator, and Recon v2.1 estimates of unobserved clonotypes. Generation probabilities for all TCRbeta clonotypes obtained by the gDNA method from a handful of donors were computed using OLGA. TCRdb took over this immuneACCESS table, retaining in-frame rearrangements with V and J assigned. Such tables are incomplete; in checked studies, under half of the missing clones stem from an unresolved V gene, and the remainder is unexplained. V and J calls and clone size come straight from that table; D and trimming were deduced from the DNA. This sample holds over a million clones; more than 75% were observed only once. In total, the top ten clones hold more than 0.5% of the sample.

The study at large found these results: Incomplete sequencing was indicated by rarefaction of sorted-subset datasets, despite the large sequencing depth. Naive subsets generally had larger estimated clonotype richness than memory subsets. Across a few donors, roughly 5.1% of naive CD4, 3% to 4% of naive CD8, 2.3% of memory CD4, and under 0.45% of memory CD8 clonotypes were shared. Sampling was restricted to blood, and TCR repertoires in tissue are likely to differ from TCR repertoires in blood. Clonotypes shared by all four sorted-subset donors showed higher generation probabilities than non-shared clonotypes. Because the study included only a small number of donors, the genetic and exposure-history diversity represented was limited. Based on pairwise subsampling, the degree of clonotype sharing among donors was expected to be affected by sequencing depth.

The CDR3 spans 15 residues, from the cysteine through the phenylalanine. Here the CDR3 DNA is all that survives: 45 bases in frame from base 1. V loses 2 bases, J loses 3 bases, and the germline ends lie 11 bases apart. The germline V gene yields SGHRS for CDR1 and YFSETQ for CDR2. Donors were healthy HIV-negative adults with no recently reported acute infections or vaccinations. Every donor was a Caucasian adult residing in Nashville, Tennessee, USA. CD4+ T cells were enriched by magnetic negative selection, after which naive cells were positively selected on CD45RA and the negative fraction was taken as the memory subset. Blood was collected by leukapheresis, and PBMCs were isolated by Ficoll-Histopaque density gradient centrifugation and then cryopreserved in liquid nitrogen vapor phase. Purity and quantity of every magnetically sorted T cell population were checked by analytical flow cytometry. Genomic DNA was isolated from every sorted fraction and measured by UV absorbance on a Nanodrop 2000c.

Material for sequencing was memory CD4+ T cells from PBMCs. In the paper's terms, the cell subset or site label means: CD45RA-negative fraction. The source of this sequence is a man younger than 30 in good health. Some clones in this sample may be carry-over from other donors' samples. Recombination connected TRBV5-1 to TRBJ2-2; the D gene is possibly TRBD1 or TRBD2, each agreeing over 5 bases. The DNA reads TGCGCCAGCAGCTTATTGAGAGGGGACACCGGGGAGCTGTTTTTT. This is translated as CASSLLRGDTGELFF.